Each of the 27 T cell receptor beta chains below was sequenced from the same sample in a study of PD-1 blockade in classical Hodgkin lymphoma (dated by TCRdb to 2019 to 2021). This specimen's time point label, per the study, means: cycle 1 day 1 (C1D1), immediately before nivolumab initiation. Every trial patient had relapsed following autologous stem cell transplantation, and prior brentuximab vedotin exposure was what differed among cohorts A, B and C. Libraries came from the immunoSEQ multiplex PCR assay. What TCRdb holds here is the immuneACCESS table cut down to in-frame rearrangements. Part of the clones is not present; checked against another copy, under half of the missing clones reflect an unresolved V gene, and the others are unexplained. The sample table records 10,000 to 14,000 clones; 60% to 80% of these occur just once. Around 9.3% of the sample rests with the top ten. This specimen was peripheral blood mononuclear cells (PBMCs), taken at baseline. Receptor source: a human donor with classical Hodgkin lymphoma.

The chain has TRBV7-2 and TRBJ1-5; possible D gene TRBD1, 6 bases. The CDR3 loop spans 16 amino acids. V was clipped by 5 bases and J by 6 bases, with 20 bases between them. The germline V gene encodes CDR1 SGHTA and CDR2 FQGNSA. In DNA, the CDR3 is TGTGCCAGCAGCCCAGAGGGGGGCCTAGTGGGTCAGCCCCAGCATTTT. Protein product: CASSPEGGLVGQPQHF.

The chain has TRBV30 and TRBJ2-7; no clear D. The germline CDR1 and CDR2 sequences are GTSNPN and SVGIG (reference sequence). The CDR3 runs 11 residues. Trimming removed 2 bases from V and 6 bases from J, with 8 bases in between. The DNA of the CDR3 is TGTGCCTGGAGTTACAAACGCGAGCAGTACTTC. This gives the protein CAWSYKREQYF.

This chain links TRBV27 with TRBJ1-2; a weak D match, TRBD1 (5 bases). The germline gives CDR1 MNHEY, CDR2 SMNVEV (reference sequence). V was cut by 3 bases and J by 1 base, with 18 bases left in between. This CDR3 comprises 17 residues. CDR3 residues: CASSFRQSHTSNYGYTF. The CDR3 bases are TGTGCCAGCAGTTTCCGACAGAGCCACACCAGTAACTATGGCTACACCTTC.

The V gene is TRBV27, the J gene TRBJ1-2; D ambiguous. CDR3 length: 13 amino acids. The V gene's germline CDR1 is MNHEY and CDR2 SMNVEV (reference sequence). The V gene lost 6 bases and the J gene lost 4 bases, with 12 bases spanning the gap. CDR3 in DNA: TGTGCCAGCAGCGCCAATAATCTCTATGGCTACACCTTC. Translating it yields CASSANNLYGYTF.

The chain couples TRBV7-6 to TRBJ2-7; TRBD2 might be the D (7 bases). V was clipped by 1 base and J by 6 bases, with 13 bases between them. The CDR3 runs to 14 residues. Looked up from germline, CDR1 is SGHVS and CDR2 is FNYEAQ. The CDR3 DNA sequence: TGTGCCAGCAGCTTAGTGGCGGGGGCTGTCGAGCAGTACTTC. This codes for CASSLVAGAVEQYF.

This clone is medium-sized by share. In the same sample, other DNA sequences code for this CDR3. The gene calls are TRBV16 and TRBJ1-5; maybe TRBD1 (6 bases). In germline, CDR1 is KGHSY, CDR2 FQNENV. CDR3 size: 17 residues. The V and J ends lost 4 bases and 0 bases respectively, with 16 bases between them. The CDR3 loop is CASSPGQSAYSNQPQHF. In nucleotides, the CDR3 is TGTGCCAGCAGCCCAGGACAGAGCGCTTATAGCAATCAGCCCCAGCATTTT.

The chain combines TRBV9 with TRBJ1-5; D is ambiguous. V lost 4 bases and J 2 bases, leaving 13 bases between the germline ends. This CDR3 contains 15 residues. Germline CDR1 reads SGDLS; CDR2 reads YYNGEE. The CDR3 loop reads CASSPDPGGNQPQHF. The CDR3 coding sequence is TGTGCCAGCAGCCCCGACCCCGGCGGCAATCAGCCCCAGCATTTT.

CDR3 bases: TGTGCTAGTGGTCCCTCGGGGTATGGCTACACCTTC. Translating it yields CASGPSGYGYTF. This rearrangement joins TRBV12-5 to TRBJ1-2, with D unclear. With 5 bases removed from V and 5 bases from J, the gap between germline ends came to 9 bases. Germline V gives CDR1 LGHNT, CDR2 FRNRAP. The CDR3 is made up of 12 amino acids. The complete variable domain, with remaining parts taken from reference TRBV12-5 and TRBJ1-2, reads DARVTQTPRHKVTEMGQEVTMRCQPILGHNTVFWYRQTMMQGLELLAYFRNRAPLDDSGMPKDRFSAEMPDATLATLKIQPSEPRDSAVYFCASGPSGYGYTFGSGTRLTVV.

The J gene is TRBJ1-4, the V gene TRBV19; no firm D call. V lost 3 bases and J 7 bases, leaving 12 bases between the germline ends. The CDR3 is 14 amino acids. In germline, CDR1 is LNHDA, CDR2 SQIVND (reference sequence). In DNA form, the CDR3 reads TGTGCCAGTAGTATCGGAGGCTTTAGTGAAAAACTGTTTTTT. It specifies CASSIGGFSEKLFF. The variable domain in full, completed from reference TRBV19 and TRBJ1-4, reads DGGITQSPKYLFRKEGQNVTLSCEQNLNHDAMYWYRQDPGQGLRLIYYSQIVNDFQKGDIAEGYSVSREKKESFPLTVTSAQKNPTAFYLCASSIGGFSEKLFFGSGTQLSVL.

This sequence joins TRBV4-3 and TRBJ2-2; TRBD2 might be the D (6 bases). This CDR3 comprises 16 residues. V gave up 0 bases and J gave up 0 bases, with 8 bases separating them. Germline V gives CDR1 LGHNA, CDR2 YSLEER. The CDR3 DNA is TGCGCCAGCAGCCAAGAGGGGGGTTCGAACACCGGGGAGCTGTTTTTT. The encoded protein is CASSQEGGSNTGELFF.

By share, this clone ranks as medium-sized. At the DNA level, this CDR3 is encoded by other sequences in the same sample as well. The chain uses TRBV6-1 and TRBJ1-6; no clear D. CDR1 is MNHNS, CDR2 SASEGT, per germline. CDR3 length equals 14 residues. V lost 3 bases, J lost 6 bases, and 9 bases lay in between. DNA of the CDR3: TGTGCCAGCAGTGATCCGGGCCTTAATTCACCCCTCCACTTT. Residues: CASSDPGLNSPLHF.

The chain recombines TRBV5-1 with TRBJ1-1, with D uncertain. V shed 4 bases and J shed 0 bases, with 10 bases lying between them. Germline V gives CDR1 SGHRS, CDR2 YFSETQ. This CDR3 contains 14 residues. CDR3 DNA: TGCGCCAGCAGCCAATTAACGGTGAACACTGAAGCTTTCTTT. Amino acid sequence: CASSQLTVNTEAFF.

The rearrangement joins TRBV4-1 to TRBJ2-5; possibly TRBD1 for D (6 bases). Trimming pared 1 base from V and 2 bases from J, leaving 8 bases between. Per the germline V gene, CDR1 is MGHRA and CDR2 is YSYEKL. This CDR3 is 14 amino acids long. The CDR3 loop is CASSQGQAQETQYF. CDR3 DNA: TGCGCCAGCAGCCAAGGACAGGCTCAAGAGACCCAGTACTTC.

The count of this clone is one. The chain joins TRBV7-2 to TRBJ2-5; D may be TRBD1 or TRBD2 (6 bases each). This CDR3 spans 14 amino acids. V was trimmed by 7 bases and J by 3 bases, leaving 15 bases between them. From germline, CDR1 is SGHTA and CDR2 FQGNSA. The CDR3 DNA reads as TGTGCCAGCACCAGAGGGGGACTGAAAGAGACCCAGTACTTC. Translated, it gives CASTRGGLKETQYF.

This chain links TRBV5-6 with TRBJ1-2; D remains unclear. Trimming cost V 0 bases and J 3 bases, with 12 bases left between them. From germline, CDR1 is SGHDT and CDR2 YYEEEE. CDR3 size: 15 residues. This chain's CDR3 is CASSLESNGYYGYTF. In DNA, the CDR3 is TGTGCCAGCAGCTTGGAAAGTAACGGCTACTATGGCTACACCTTC. Supplemented by reference TRBV5-6 and TRBJ1-2, the full variable domain reads DAGVTQSPTHLIKTRGQQVTLRCSPKSGHDTVSWYQQALGQGPQFIFQYYEEEERQRGNFPDRFSGHQFPNYSSELNVNALLLGDSALYLCASSLESNGYYGYTFGSGTRLTVV.

The V gene is TRBV5-4, the J gene TRBJ2-3, with D uncertain. Per the germline V gene, CDR1 is SGHNT and CDR2 is YYREEE (reference sequence). CDR3 length: 14 residues. V was cut by 4 bases and J by 0 bases, with 9 bases left in between. The CDR3 reads CASSPAKSTDTQYF. The CDR3, as DNA: TGTGCCAGCAGCCCGGCGAAAAGCACAGATACGCAGTATTTT. The full variable domain, in which reference TRBV5-4 and TRBJ2-3 provide the parts outside the CDR3, is ETGVTQSPTHLIKTRGQQVTLRCSSQSGHNTVSWYQQALGQGPQFIFQYYREEENGRGNFPPRFSGLQFPNYSSELNVNALELDDSALYLCASSPAKSTDTQYFGPGTRLTVL.

Turning to this clone: Additional DNA sequences in this sample encode the identical CDR3. The J gene is TRBJ2-7, the V gene TRBV4-2; D remains ambiguous. Trimming pared 1 base from V and 2 bases from J, leaving 3 bases between. This CDR3 has 12 amino acids. Germline assignment: CDR1 LGHNA and CDR2 YNFKEQ. The CDR3 bases are TGTGCCAGCAGCCAAGTTCCCTACGAGCAGTACTTC. Protein: CASSQVPYEQYF.

CDR3 in amino acids: CAIGGTTSYEQYF. The CDR3, as DNA: TGTGCCATCGGGGGGACAACCTCCTACGAGCAGTACTTC. This sequence joins TRBV10-3 and TRBJ2-7; the D gene could be TRBD1 or TRBD2 (6 bases each). The CDR3 has 13 amino acids. The V gene's germline CDR1 is ENHRY and CDR2 SYGVKD. V was pared by 8 bases and J by 0 bases, with 11 bases between.

This clone appeared once. The V gene is TRBV18, the J gene TRBJ1-5; D is unresolved. The CDR3 covers 15 residues. V was shortened by 3 bases and J by 2 bases, with 11 bases between the two germline ends. Germline V gives CDR1 KGHSH, CDR2 LQKENI. Written as DNA, the CDR3 is TGTGCCAGCTCACCCACCCGGCCAGGCAATCAGCCCCAGCATTTT. It yields the protein CASSPTRPGNQPQHF.

The rearrangement links TRBV7-2 to TRBJ2-7; 7 bases agree with TRBD1. The CDR3 has 14 amino acids. Per germline, CDR1 SGHTA and CDR2 FQGNSA. V was clipped by 5 bases and J by 3 bases; unmatched bases: 7. CDR3 loop: CASSPRQGGYEQYF. The CDR3 DNA is TGTGCCAGCAGCCCCAGACAGGGTGGCTACGAGCAGTACTTC.

Here the CDR3 DNA reads TGTGCCATCAGTGAGAGGGGGCTCGACTATGGCTACACCTTC. As protein: CAISERGLDYGYTF. The chain combines TRBV10-3 with TRBJ1-2; 7 bases map to TRBD1. CDR1 ENHRY and CDR2 SYGVKD come from the germline V gene. V trimming: 2 bases; J trimming: 3 bases; junction bases outside the gene matches: 3. The CDR3 contains 14 residues.

CDR3 sequence: CASSARGRGTGELFF. The CDR3 DNA reads as TGTGCCAGCAGCGCCCGGGGAAGGGGAACCGGGGAGCTGTTTTTT. The chain couples TRBV5-4 to TRBJ2-2; D may be TRBD1 or TRBD2 (5 bases each). The V gene's germline CDR1 is SGHNT and CDR2 YYREEE (reference sequence). Trimming stripped 4 bases from V and 5 bases from J, with 15 bases between. The CDR3 is 15 amino acids.

V and J are TRBV11-3 and TRBJ2-1, with a weak D call TRBD2 (6 bases). V shed 1 base and J shed 12 bases, with 13 bases lying between them. The germline V gene has CDR1 SGHNT and CDR2 YENEEA. The CDR3 totals 13 residues. Here the CDR3 DNA reads TGTGCCAGCAGCTTAGGCGGGGCTTCTGGGCAGTTCTTC. Residues: CASSLGGASGQFF.

By sample share, this clone is medium-sized. The rearrangement uses TRBV19 and TRBJ1-5, with a weak D call TRBD1 (5 bases). Germline V gene data show CDR1 as LNHDA and CDR2 as SQIVND (reference sequence). The ends were cut back, 1 base at V and 4 bases at J, with 11 bases in the middle. This CDR3 has 15 residues. The CDR3 loop is CASSIGQGNNQPQHF. CDR3 coding DNA: TGTGCCAGTAGTATAGGGCAGGGAAATAATCAGCCCCAGCATTTT. The whole variable domain, filled in from reference TRBV19 and TRBJ1-5, reads DGGITQSPKYLFRKEGQNVTLSCEQNLNHDAMYWYRQDPGQGLRLIYYSQIVNDFQKGDIAEGYSVSREKKESFPLTVTSAQKNPTAFYLCASSIGQGNNQPQHFGDGTRLSIL.

The chain has TRBV6-6 and TRBJ2-7; D may be TRBD1 or TRBD2 (5 bases each). The germline V and J ends were trimmed by 7 bases and 3 bases, with 13 bases remaining between them. Germline V gives CDR1 MNHNY, CDR2 SVGAGI (reference sequence). CDR3 length equals 13 residues. The CDR3: CASKVLGGYEQYF. CDR3 DNA: TGTGCCAGCAAAGTCCTTGGGGGCTACGAGCAGTACTTC.

V and J are TRBV7-3 and TRBJ1-2; D is undetermined. CDR1 and CDR2 (germline): SGHTA, FQGTGA. There are 15 residues in the CDR3. The ends were cut back, 5 bases at V and 4 bases at J, with 17 bases in the middle. As DNA, the CDR3 is TGTGCCAGCAGCCCCGAGAGGACTCTGACCTATGGCTACACCTTC. Translating it yields CASSPERTLTYGYTF.

The gene calls are TRBV19 and TRBJ2-1; D is undetermined. This CDR3 comprises 12 residues. Germline loops: CDR1 LNHDA, CDR2 SQIVND (reference sequence). V lost 5 bases and J lost 3, with 5 bases in between. CDR3 sequence: CASSFSYNEQFF. CDR3 nucleotide sequence: TGTGCCAGTAGTTTTAGCTACAATGAGCAGTTCTTC.